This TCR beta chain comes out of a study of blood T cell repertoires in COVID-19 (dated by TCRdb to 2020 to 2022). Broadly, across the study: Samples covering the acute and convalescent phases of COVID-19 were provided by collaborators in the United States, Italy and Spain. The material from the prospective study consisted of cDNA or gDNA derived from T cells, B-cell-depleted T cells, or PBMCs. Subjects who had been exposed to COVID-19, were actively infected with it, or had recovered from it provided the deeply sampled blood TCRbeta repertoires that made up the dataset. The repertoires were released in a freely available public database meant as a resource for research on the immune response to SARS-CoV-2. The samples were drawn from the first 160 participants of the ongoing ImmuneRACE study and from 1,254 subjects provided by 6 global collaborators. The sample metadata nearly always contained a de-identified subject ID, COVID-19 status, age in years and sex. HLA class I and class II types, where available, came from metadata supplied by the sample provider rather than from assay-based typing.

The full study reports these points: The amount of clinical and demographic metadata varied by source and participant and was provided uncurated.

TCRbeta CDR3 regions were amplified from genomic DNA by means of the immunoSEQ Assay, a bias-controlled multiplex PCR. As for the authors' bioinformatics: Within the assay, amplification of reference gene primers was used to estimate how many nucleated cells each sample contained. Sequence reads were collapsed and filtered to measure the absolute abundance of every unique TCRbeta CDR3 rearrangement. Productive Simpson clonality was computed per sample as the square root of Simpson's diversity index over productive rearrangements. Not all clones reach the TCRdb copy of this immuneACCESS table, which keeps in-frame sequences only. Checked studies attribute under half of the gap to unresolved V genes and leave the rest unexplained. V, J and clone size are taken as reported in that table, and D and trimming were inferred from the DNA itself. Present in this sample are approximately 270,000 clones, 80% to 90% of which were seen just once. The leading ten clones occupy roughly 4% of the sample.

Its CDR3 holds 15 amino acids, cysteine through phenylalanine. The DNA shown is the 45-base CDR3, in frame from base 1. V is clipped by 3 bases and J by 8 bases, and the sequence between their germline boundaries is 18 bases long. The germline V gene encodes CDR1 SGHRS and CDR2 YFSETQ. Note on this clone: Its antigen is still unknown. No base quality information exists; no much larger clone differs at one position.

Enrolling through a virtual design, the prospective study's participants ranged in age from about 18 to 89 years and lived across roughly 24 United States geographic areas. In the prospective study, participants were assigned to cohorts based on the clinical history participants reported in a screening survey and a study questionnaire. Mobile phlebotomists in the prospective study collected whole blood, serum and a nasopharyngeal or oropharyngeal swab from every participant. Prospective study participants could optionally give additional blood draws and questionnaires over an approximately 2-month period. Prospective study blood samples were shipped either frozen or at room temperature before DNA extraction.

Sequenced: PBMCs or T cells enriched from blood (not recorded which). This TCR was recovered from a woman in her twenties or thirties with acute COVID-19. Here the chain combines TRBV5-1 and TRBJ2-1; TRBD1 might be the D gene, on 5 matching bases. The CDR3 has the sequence CASSSGDSPVYEQFF. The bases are TGCGCCAGCAGCTCGGGTGACAGTCCTGTCTATGAGCAGTTCTTC.